This T cell receptor beta chain emerged from a study of T cell repertoires in cytomegalovirus infection. Study overall: Use of recently identified HLA-C-restricted and well-studied HLA-B-restricted CMV epitopes was part of the study. Based on public TCR beta signatures, there were indications of CMV infection and of a matching HLA type. Notes on the study in general: There were HLA-C-restricted CMV-specific TCR beta clonotypes dominating the ex vivo response.

This clonotype was seen repeatedly, ten times or more. The antigen is not known. TCRdb reanalysed the reads using MiXCR and keeps one entry per CDR3 protein. The sample records about 100,000 distinct CDR3 sequences, 42% being singletons. Germline lookup yields CDR1 LNHDA and CDR2 SQIVND (reference sequence). The length of the CDR3 is 15 residues. J lost 8 bases, V lost 7 bases, and 11 bases had no gene match. The material was CD8+ T cells from cultured PBMCs, obtained from culture after CMV antigen stimulation. The TCR was taken from a human donor in good health (CMV status not recorded). Some clones in this sample may be carry-over from other donors' samples. The rearrangement links TRBV19 to TRBJ2-1; 10 nucleotides align to TRBD1. The CDR3 spells CASTTGQGIVDEQFF. The DNA for the CDR3 is TGTGCCAGTACCACGGGACAGGGGATCGTGGATGAGCAGTTCTTC.